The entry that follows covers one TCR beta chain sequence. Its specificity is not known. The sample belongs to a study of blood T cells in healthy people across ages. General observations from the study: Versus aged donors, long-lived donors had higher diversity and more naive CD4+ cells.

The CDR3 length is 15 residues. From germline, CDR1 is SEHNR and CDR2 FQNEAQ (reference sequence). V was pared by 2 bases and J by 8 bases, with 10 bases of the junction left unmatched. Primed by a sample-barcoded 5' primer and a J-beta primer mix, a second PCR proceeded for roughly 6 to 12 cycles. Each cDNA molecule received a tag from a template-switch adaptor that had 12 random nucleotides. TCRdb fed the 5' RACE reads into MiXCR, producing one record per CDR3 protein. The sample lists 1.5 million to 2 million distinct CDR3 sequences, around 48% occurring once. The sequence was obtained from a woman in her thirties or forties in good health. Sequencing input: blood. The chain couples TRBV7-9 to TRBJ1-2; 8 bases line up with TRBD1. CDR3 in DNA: TGTGCCAGCAGCTTAAGACAGGACAGGGTCGACGGCTACACCTTC. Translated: CASSLRQDRVDGYTF. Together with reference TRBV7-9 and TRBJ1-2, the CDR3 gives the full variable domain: DTGVSQNPRHKITKRGQNVTFRCDPISEHNRLYWYRQTLGQGPEFLTYFQNEAQLEKSRLLSDRFSAERPKGSFSTLEIQRTEQGDSAMYLCASSLRQDRVDGYTFGSGTRLTVV.